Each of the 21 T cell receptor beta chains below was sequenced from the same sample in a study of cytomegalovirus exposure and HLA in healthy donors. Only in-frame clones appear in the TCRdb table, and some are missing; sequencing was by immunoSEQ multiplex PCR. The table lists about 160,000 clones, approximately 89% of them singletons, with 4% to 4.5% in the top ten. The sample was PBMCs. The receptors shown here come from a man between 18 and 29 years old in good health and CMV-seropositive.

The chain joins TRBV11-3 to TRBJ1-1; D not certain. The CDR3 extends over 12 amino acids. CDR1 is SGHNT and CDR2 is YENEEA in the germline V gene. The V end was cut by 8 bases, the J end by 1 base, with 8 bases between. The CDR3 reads CASLTANTEAFF. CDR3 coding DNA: TGTGCCAGCTTAACTGCGAACACTGAAGCTTTCTTT.

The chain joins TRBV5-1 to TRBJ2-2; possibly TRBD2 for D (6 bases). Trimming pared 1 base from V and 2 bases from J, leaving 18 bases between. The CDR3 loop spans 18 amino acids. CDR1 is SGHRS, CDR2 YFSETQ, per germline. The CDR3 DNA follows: TGCGCCAGCAGCTTGTCCTTCCACGGAGCGGGTAACACCGGGGAGCTGTTTTTT. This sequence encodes CASSLSFHGAGNTGELFF.

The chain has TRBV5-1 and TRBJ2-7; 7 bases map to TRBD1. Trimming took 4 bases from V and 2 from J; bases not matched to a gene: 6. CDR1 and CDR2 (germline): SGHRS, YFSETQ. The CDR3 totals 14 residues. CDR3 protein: CASSETGQAYEQYF. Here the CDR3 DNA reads TGCGCCAGCAGCGAAACCGGACAGGCCTACGAGCAGTACTTC.

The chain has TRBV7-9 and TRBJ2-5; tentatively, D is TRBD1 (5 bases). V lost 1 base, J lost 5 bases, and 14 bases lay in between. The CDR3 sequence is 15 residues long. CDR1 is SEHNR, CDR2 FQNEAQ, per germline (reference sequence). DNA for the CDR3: TGTGCCAGCAGCTTAGGTTTCAGGGCTCGGGAGACCCAGTACTTC. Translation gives CASSLGFRARETQYF.

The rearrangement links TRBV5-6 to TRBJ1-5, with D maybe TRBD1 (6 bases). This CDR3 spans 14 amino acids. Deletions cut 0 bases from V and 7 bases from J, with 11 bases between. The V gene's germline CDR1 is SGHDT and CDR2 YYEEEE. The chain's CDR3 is CASSLAGGGQPQHF. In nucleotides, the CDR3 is TGTGCCAGCAGCTTGGCGGGGGGCGGACAGCCCCAGCATTTT.

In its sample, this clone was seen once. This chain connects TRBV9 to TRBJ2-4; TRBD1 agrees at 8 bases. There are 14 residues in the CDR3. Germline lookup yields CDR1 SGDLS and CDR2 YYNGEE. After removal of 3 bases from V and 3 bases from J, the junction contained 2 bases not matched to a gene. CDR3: CASSAGTGKNIQYF. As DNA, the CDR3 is TGTGCCAGCAGCGCCGGGACAGGCAAAAACATTCAGTACTTC.

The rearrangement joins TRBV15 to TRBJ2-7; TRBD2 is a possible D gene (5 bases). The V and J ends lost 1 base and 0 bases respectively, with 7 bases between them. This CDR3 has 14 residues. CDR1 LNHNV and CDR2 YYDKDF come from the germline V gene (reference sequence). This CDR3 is CATSRAAGSYEQYF. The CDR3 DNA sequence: TGTGCCACCAGCAGAGCCGCGGGCTCCTACGAGCAGTACTTC.

CDR3 DNA: TGTGCCAGCAGCATAAGTGACAGGGGGCGAATATACAACATTCAGTACTTC. Translation: CASSISDRGRIYNIQYF. The rearrangement links TRBV21-1 to TRBJ2-4; TRBD1, the table's D call, was not compared with the DNA. TRBV21-1 is a pseudogene segment. CDR3 size: 17 residues.

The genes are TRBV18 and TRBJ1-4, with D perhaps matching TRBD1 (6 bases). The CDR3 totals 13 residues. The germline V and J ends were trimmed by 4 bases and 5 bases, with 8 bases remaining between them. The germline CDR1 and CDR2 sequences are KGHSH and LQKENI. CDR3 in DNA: TGTGCCAGCTCACAGGACAGAAATGAAAAACTGTTTTTT. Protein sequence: CASSQDRNEKLFF.

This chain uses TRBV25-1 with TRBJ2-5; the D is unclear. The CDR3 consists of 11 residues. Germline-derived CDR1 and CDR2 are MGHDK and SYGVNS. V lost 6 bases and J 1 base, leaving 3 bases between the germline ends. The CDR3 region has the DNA TGTGCCAGCAGCATCCAAGAGACCCAGTACTTC. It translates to CASSIQETQYF.

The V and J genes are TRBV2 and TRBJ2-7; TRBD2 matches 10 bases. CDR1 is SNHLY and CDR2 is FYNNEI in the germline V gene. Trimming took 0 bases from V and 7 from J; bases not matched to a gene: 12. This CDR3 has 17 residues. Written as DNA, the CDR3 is TGTGCCAGCAGTGAAGCGCTTCGTCTAGCGGGAGCGGGGGAGCAGTACTTC. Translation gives CASSEALRLAGAGEQYF.

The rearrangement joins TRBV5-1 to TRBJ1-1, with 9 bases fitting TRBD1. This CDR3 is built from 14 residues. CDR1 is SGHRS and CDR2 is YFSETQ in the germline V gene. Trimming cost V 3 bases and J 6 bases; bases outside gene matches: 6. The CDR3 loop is CASSWTTGGSEAFF. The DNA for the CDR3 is TGCGCCAGCAGCTGGACGACAGGGGGTTCTGAAGCTTTCTTT.

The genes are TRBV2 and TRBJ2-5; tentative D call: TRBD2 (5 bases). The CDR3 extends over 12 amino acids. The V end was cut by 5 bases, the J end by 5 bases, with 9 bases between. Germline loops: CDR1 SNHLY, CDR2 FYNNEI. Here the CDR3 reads CASSPQRETQYF. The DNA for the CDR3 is TGTGCCAGCAGTCCGCAGCGGGAGACCCAGTACTTC. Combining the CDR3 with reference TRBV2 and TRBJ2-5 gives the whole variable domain EPEVTQTPSHQVTQMGQEVILRCVPISNHLYFYWYRQILGQKVEFLVSFYNNEISEKSEIFDDQFSVERPDGSNFTLKIRSTKLEDSAMYFCASSPQRETQYFGPGTRLLVL.

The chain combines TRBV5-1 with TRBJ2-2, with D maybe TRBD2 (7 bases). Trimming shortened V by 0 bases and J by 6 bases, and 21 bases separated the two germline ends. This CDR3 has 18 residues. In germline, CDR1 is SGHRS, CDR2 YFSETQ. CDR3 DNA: TGCGCCAGCAGCTTGGCCCAAGAGGGGGACTATAAGGCCGGGGAGCTGTTTTTT. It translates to CASSLAQEGDYKAGELFF.

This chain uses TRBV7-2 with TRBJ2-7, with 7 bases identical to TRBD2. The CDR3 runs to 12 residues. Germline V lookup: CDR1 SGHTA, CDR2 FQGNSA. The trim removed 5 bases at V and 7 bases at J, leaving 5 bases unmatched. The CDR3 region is CASSPYGGEQYF. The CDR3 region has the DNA TGTGCCAGCAGCCCGTACGGGGGGGAGCAGTACTTC.

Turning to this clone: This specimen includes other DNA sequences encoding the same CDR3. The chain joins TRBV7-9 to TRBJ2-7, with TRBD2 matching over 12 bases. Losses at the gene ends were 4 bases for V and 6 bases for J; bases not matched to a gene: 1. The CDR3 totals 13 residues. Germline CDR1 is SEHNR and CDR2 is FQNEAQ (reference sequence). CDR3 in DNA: TGTGCCAGCAGCTCGGGACTAGCGGGCGAGCAGTACTTC. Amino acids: CASSSGLAGEQYF.

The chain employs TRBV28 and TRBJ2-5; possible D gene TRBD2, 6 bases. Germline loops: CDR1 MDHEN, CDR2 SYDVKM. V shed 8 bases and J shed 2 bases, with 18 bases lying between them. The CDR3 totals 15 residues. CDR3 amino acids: CASGLRRQPQETQYF. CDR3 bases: TGTGCCAGCGGACTACGAAGGCAGCCTCAAGAGACCCAGTACTTC.

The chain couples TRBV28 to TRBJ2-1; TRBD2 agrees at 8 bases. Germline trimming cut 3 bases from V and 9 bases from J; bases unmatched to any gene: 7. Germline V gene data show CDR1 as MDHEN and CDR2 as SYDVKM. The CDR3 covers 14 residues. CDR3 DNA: TGTGCCAGCAGTTTGTTCGGGAGGGCAGGTGAGCAGTTCTTC. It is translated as CASSLFGRAGEQFF. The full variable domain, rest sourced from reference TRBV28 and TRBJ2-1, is DVKVTQSSRYLVKRTGEKVFLECVQDMDHENMFWYRQDPGLGLRLIYFSYDVKMKEKGDIPEGYSVSREKKERFSLILESASTNQTSMYLCASSLFGRAGEQFFGPGTRLTVL.

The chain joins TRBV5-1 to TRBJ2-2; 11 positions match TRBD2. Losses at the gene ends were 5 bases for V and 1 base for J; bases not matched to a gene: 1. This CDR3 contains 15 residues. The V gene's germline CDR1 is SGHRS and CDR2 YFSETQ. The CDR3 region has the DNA TGCGCCAGCAGGGGACTAGCGGAGAACACCGGGGAGCTGTTTTTT. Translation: CASRGLAENTGELFF.

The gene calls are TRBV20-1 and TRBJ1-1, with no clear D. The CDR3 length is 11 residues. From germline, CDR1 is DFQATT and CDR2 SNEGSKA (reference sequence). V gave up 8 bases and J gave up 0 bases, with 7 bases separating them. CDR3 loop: CSSQLNTEAFF. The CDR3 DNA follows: TGCAGTTCTCAGTTGAACACTGAAGCTTTCTTT.

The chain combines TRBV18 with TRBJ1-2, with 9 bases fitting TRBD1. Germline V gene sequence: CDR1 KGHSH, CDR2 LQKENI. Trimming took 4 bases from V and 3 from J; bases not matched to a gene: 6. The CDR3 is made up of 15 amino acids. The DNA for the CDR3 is TGTGCCAGCTCACTCCGGGACAGGGTAGACTATGGCTACACCTTC. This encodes CASSLRDRVDYGYTF.